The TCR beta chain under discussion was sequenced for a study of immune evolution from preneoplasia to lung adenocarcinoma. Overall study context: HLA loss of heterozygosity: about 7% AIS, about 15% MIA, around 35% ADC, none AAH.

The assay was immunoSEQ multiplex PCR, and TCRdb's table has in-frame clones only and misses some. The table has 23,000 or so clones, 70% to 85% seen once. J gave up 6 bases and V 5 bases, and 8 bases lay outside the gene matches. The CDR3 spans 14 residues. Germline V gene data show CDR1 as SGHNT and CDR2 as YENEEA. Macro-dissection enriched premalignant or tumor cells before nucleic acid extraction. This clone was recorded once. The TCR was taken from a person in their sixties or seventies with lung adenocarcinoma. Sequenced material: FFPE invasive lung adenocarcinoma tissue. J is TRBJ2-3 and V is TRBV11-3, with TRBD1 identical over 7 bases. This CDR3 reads CASSHNQQGDTQYF. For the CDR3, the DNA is TGTGCCAGCAGCCACAATCAACAGGGGGATACGCAGTATTTT. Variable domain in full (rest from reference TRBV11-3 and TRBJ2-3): EAGVVQSPRYKIIEKKQPVAFWCNPISGHNTLYWYLQNLGQGPELLIRYENEEAVDDSQLPKDRFSAERLKGVDSTLKIQPAELGDSAVYLCASSHNQQGDTQYFGPGTRLTVL.